These T cell receptor beta chains were read from a single sample in a study of control samples from healthy donors and cancer patients. This table comes from immunoSEQ multiplex PCR, and its TCRdb copy is limited to in-frame clones, with some not included. The sample yields around 200,000 clones, just under 95% seen once. Sample: blood. These receptors all come from a man aged 50-59 years in good health. Each CDR3 is given with its conserved first and last residue. D genes are given only for firm matches. Rows give clone size only sometimes, using once, few, many, or a class for an expanded clone.

abundance	d_gene	j_gene	v_gene	CDR3nt	CDR3aa
few	TRBD1	TRBJ1-1	TRBV7-3	TGTGCCAGCAGCCAAGGACAGGGGAGGACTGAAGCTTTCTTT	CASSQGQGRTEAFF
NA	TRBD1	TRBJ2-5	TRBV5-6	TGTGCCAGCAGCCCCAGGACAGGGAGAGAGACCCAGTACTTC	CASSPRTGRETQYF
once	NA	TRBJ1-5	TRBV10-3	TGTGCCATCAGCCCTCAGGGCAAGGGTTTCAATCAGCCCCAGCATTTT	CAISPQGKGFNQPQHF
few	NA	TRBJ1-1	TRBV6-5	TGTGCCACCGAGCAGAACACTGAAGCTTTCTTT	CATEQNTEAFF
NA	TRBD1	TRBJ2-7	TRBV7-2	TGTGCCAGCATCCTAGACAGGGGTTCCTACGAGCAGTACTTC	CASILDRGSYEQYF
NA	TRBD1	TRBJ2-3	TRBV3-1/TRBV3-2	TGTGCCAGCAACCAAGGACAGGGGCTCCTCGGAGATACGCAGTATTTT	CASNQGQGLLGDTQYF
NA	NA	TRBJ2-2	TRBV5-4	TGTGCCAGCAGCTTTGGAGGGGGGACCTACACCGGGGAGCTGTTTTTT	CASSFGGGTYTGELFF
NA	NA	TRBJ1-1	TRBV6-5	TGTGCCAGCCTAGGACGCGTTGAAGCTTTCTTT	CASLGRVEAFF
NA	NA	TRBJ2-7	TRBV27	TGTGCCAGCAGTTTATTCGGGATGGTCTACGAACAGTACTTC	CASSLFGMVYEQYF
NA	NA	TRBJ2-1	TRBV5-1	TGCGCCAGCAGTTCCACCCTCCCCTACAATGAGCAGTTCTTC	CASSSTLPYNEQFF
NA	NA	TRBJ1-1	TRBV4-2	TGTGCCAGCAGCCCCACAAAATGGAACACTGAAGCTTTCTTT	CASSPTKWNTEAFF
NA	NA	TRBJ2-1	TRBV2	TGTGCCAGCAGTGCTCTCAATGAGCAGTTCTTC	CASSALNEQFF
NA	NA	TRBJ1-1	TRBV5-1	TGCGCCAGCGGAGACACGGAGAACACTGAAGCTTTCTTT	CASGDTENTEAFF
once	NA	TRBJ2-6	TRBV30	TGTGCCTGGAGGCTGGGCCGCGTCCTGACTTTC	CAWRLGRVLTF
few	NA	TRBJ1-4	TRBV6-2/TRBV6-3	TGTGCCAGCAGTAAAGACGGTGTAACTAATGAAAAACTGTTTTTT	CASSKDGVTNEKLFF
NA	NA	TRBJ2-7	TRBV5-1	TGCGCCAGCAGCTTGGGTCAGTTCGAGTACGAGCAGTACTTC	CASSLGQFEYEQYF
NA	NA	TRBJ2-1	TRBV3-1/TRBV3-2	TGTGCCAGCGAGAGGAGGGCTTACAATGAGCAGTTCTTC	CASERRAYNEQFF
NA	NA	TRBJ1-5	TRBV6-1	TGTGCCAGCAGTGAACAACTTAGCAATCAGCCCCAGCATTTT	CASSEQLSNQPQHF
NA	TRBD2	TRBJ2-1	TRBV15	TGTGCCACCAGCAGAGAATGGGCTAGCGGGGACGATGAGCAGTTCTTC	CATSREWASGDDEQFF
NA	TRBD2	TRBJ2-2	TRBV10-1	TGCGCCAGCAGTGCCGGGGGGGCCGACACCGGGGAGCTGTTTTTT	CASSAGGADTGELFF
NA	NA	TRBJ2-2	TRBV6-5	TGTGCCAGCAGTTACTCAGGGCGCGGGGAGCTGTTTTTT	CASSYSGRGELFF
NA	NA	TRBJ2-6	TRBV11-2	TGTGCCAGCAGCTTAGATCGTGGGGCCAACGTCCTGACTTTC	CASSLDRGANVLTF
NA	NA	TRBJ2-2	TRBV7-2	TGTGCCAGCAGCATCCAGGGCGCCGGGGAGCTGTTTTTT	CASSIQGAGELFF
NA	NA	TRBJ1-6	TRBV9	TGTGCCAGCACCCCCGGGGGAAATAATAATTCACCCCTCCACTTT	CASTPGGNNNSPLHF
NA	NA	TRBJ1-1	TRBV20-1	TGCAGTGCTAGGTTGAACACTGAAGCTTTCTTT	CSARLNTEAFF
NA	TRBD1	TRBJ2-7	TRBV7-2	TGTGCCAGCAGCCAGGACAGGAGCTCCTACGAGCAGTACTTC	CASSQDRSSYEQYF
NA	NA	TRBJ1-1	TRBV28	TGTGCCAGCAGAAATGAGGTTGAAGCTTTCTTT	CASRNEVEAFF
NA	TRBD1	TRBJ2-7	TRBV2	TGTGCCAGCAGCCGACAGGGGAATAACTACGAGCAGTACTTC	CASSRQGNNYEQYF
NA	NA	TRBJ2-3	TRBV19	TGTGCCAGTCAGCCCGGGGAGACAGCGAGCACAGATACGCAGTATTTT	CASQPGETASTDTQYF